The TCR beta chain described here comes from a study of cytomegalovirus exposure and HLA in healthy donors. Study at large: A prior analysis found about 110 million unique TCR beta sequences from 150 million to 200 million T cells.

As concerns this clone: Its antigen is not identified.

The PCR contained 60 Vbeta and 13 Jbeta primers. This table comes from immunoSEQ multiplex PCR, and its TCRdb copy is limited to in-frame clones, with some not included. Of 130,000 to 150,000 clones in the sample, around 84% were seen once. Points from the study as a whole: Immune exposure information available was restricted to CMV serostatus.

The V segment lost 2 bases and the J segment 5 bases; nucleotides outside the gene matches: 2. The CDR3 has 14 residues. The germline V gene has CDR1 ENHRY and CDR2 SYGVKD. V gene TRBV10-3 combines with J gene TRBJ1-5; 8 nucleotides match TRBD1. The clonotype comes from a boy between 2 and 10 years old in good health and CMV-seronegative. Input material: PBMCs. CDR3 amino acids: CAISEGTGHQPQHF. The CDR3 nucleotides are TGTGCCATCAGTGAGGGGACAGGACATCAGCCCCAGCATTTT.